The rows below give T cell receptor beta chains drawn from one sample of a study of cytomegalovirus exposure and HLA in healthy donors. Profiled with immunoSEQ multiplex PCR; TCRdb holds only in-frame clones, not every one. The sample holds approximately 110,000 clones, roughly 86% seen once. The sample consisted of PBMCs. These receptor sequences come from a woman between 18 and 29 years old in good health and CMV-seronegative. Both conserved end residues are part of each CDR3. D genes are given only for firm matches. Where a row states a size, it is once, few, many or the class of an expanded clone; other rows omit it.

CDR3,DNA,length,size,V,J,D
CASSLAQGNNEKLFF,TGTGCCAGCAGCTTGGCGCAGGGGAACAACGAAAAACTGTTTTTT,15,.,TRBV5-4,TRBJ1-4,.
CASSRASPTSGSVSYEQYF,TGTGCCAGCTCACGGGCCTCGCCCACTAGCGGGTCTGTCTCCTACGAGCAGTACTTC,19,.,TRBV18,TRBJ2-7,TRBD2
CASSPTGDYGYTF,TGTGCCAGTAGCCCGACAGGTGATTATGGCTACACCTTC,13,.,TRBV19,TRBJ1-2,.
CASSFDRGNEQFF,TGTGCCAGCAGTTTCGACAGGGGGAATGAGCAGTTCTTC,13,.,TRBV6-5,TRBJ2-1,TRBD1
CASSFGQRYGYTF,TGTGCCAGCAGCTTCGGACAGCGTTATGGCTACACCTTC,13,.,TRBV11-2,TRBJ1-2,.
CASSFSGGPDEQFF,TGTGCCAGCAGCTTTAGCGGGGGCCCTGATGAGCAGTTCTTC,14,.,TRBV7-3,TRBJ2-1,TRBD2
CASSQERTGSYEQYF,TGCGCCAGCAGCCAAGAGCGGACAGGGAGCTACGAGCAGTACTTC,15,.,TRBV4-3,TRBJ2-7,TRBD1
CASSRGLAGPYEQYF,TGTGCCAGTAGTAGGGGACTAGCGGGGCCCTACGAGCAGTACTTC,15,.,TRBV19,TRBJ2-7,TRBD2
CASSPMAQETQYF,TGTGCCAGCAGCCCAATGGCCCAAGAGACCCAGTACTTC,13,.,TRBV9,TRBJ2-5,.
CSSGEGTEAFF,TGCAGCTCAGGGGAAGGAACTGAAGCTTTCTTT,11,.,TRBV20-1,TRBJ1-1,.
CAPYSYNEQFF,TGTGCTCCCTACTCCTACAATGAGCAGTTCTTC,11,.,TRBV12-5,TRBJ2-1,.
CASSISTVYNSPLHF,TGTGCCAGTAGTATCTCGACAGTATATAATTCACCCCTCCACTTT,15,.,TRBV19,TRBJ1-6,.
CASSPGLFFSHEQYF,TGTGCCAGCTCACCAGGACTATTTTTTTCCCACGAGCAGTACTTC,15,.,TRBV18,TRBJ2-7,.
CASSLSLMVQQGLGETQYF,TGTGCCAGCAGCTTAAGCCTCATGGTCCAGCAGGGGCTTGGAGAGACCCAGTACTTC,19,.,TRBV13,TRBJ2-5,.
CASSHHQGPGELFF,TGCGCCAGCAGCCACCATCAGGGTCCCGGGGAGCTGTTTTTT,14,.,TRBV4-3,TRBJ2-2,.
CASSADRLPYGYTF,TGTGCCAGTAGCGCGGACCGACTACCCTATGGCTACACCTTC,14,once,TRBV19,TRBJ1-2,.
CASRTGDRDEQFF,TGTGCCAGCAGAACAGGGGATAGGGATGAGCAGTTCTTC,13,.,TRBV7-9,TRBJ2-1,TRBD1
CASSLGRGLEETQYF,TGCGCCAGCAGCTTGGGGCGGGGGCTAGAAGAGACCCAGTACTTC,15,.,TRBV5-1,TRBJ2-5,.
CATSRDWQTGYEQYF,TGTGCCACCAGCAGAGATTGGCAGACAGGCTACGAGCAGTACTTC,15,once,TRBV15,TRBJ2-7,.
CASSVGTSEAFF,TGTGCCAGCAGTGTAGGGACTTCGGAAGCTTTCTTT,12,once,TRBV25-1,TRBJ1-1,.
CASTPGTGGEGTQYF,TGCGCCAGCACCCCAGGGACAGGGGGCGAGGGGACCCAGTACTTC,15,.,TRBV10-2,TRBJ2-5,TRBD1
CASSQDLTSGRDTQYF,TGCGCCAGCAGCCAAGATCTGACTAGCGGGAGGGATACGCAGTATTTT,16,.,TRBV4-3,TRBJ2-3,TRBD2
CASSQDSYGYTF,TGTGCCAGCAGCCAGGACAGTTATGGCTACACCTTC,12,.,TRBV5-5,TRBJ1-2,.
CAFRQGANEKLFF,TGTGCCTTCCGACAGGGAGCTAATGAAAAACTGTTTTTT,13,.,TRBV30,TRBJ1-4,TRBD1
CASSPGPAGAEAFF,TGTGCCAGCTCACCAGGGCCGGCAGGGGCTGAAGCTTTCTTT,14,.,TRBV18,TRBJ1-1,.
CASSVGGGLYEQYF,TGTGCCAGCAGCGTAGGGGGCGGATTGTACGAGCAGTACTTC,14,.,TRBV9,TRBJ2-7,.
CASSLEGATGELFF,TGCGCCAGCAGCTTGGAGGGAGCCACCGGGGAGCTGTTTTTT,14,.,TRBV5-1,TRBJ2-2,.
CAWSVMGPPNEKLFF,TGTGCCTGGAGTGTAATGGGCCCTCCCAATGAAAAACTGTTTTTT,15,.,TRBV30,TRBJ1-4,.
CASSLAGGRFGNTIYF,TGCGCCAGCAGCTTGGCAGGGGGCCGATTTGGAAACACCATATATTTT,16,.,TRBV5-1,TRBJ1-3,TRBD1
CASSFPDSANYEQYF,TGTGCCAGCAGTTTCCCCGACAGTGCTAACTACGAGCAGTACTTC,15,.,TRBV28,TRBJ2-7,.
CASSLGLTSGRAGELFF,TGTGCCAGCAGCTTAGGGTTGACTAGCGGGAGAGCCGGGGAGCTGTTTTTT,17,.,TRBV7-3,TRBJ2-2,TRBD2
CASSYGGEQYF,TGTGCCAGCAGTTACGGGGGGGAGCAGTACTTC,11,.,TRBV6-5,TRBJ2-7,.
CASSIVDREFYGYTF,TGTGCCAGTAGTATTGTCGACAGGGAGTTCTATGGCTACACCTTC,15,.,TRBV19,TRBJ1-2,TRBD1
CASSYLGTGAFF,TGTGCCAGCAGTTATTTAGGGACAGGGGCTTTCTTT,12,once,TRBV6-5,TRBJ1-1,TRBD1
CASNTGGTSLYEQYF,TGTGCCAGCAACACTGGGGGGACTAGCTTGTACGAGCAGTACTTC,15,.,TRBV5-6,TRBJ2-7,TRBD2
CTSSQPTSADTQYF,TGCACCAGCAGCCAACCGACTAGTGCAGATACGCAGTATTTT,14,.,TRBV1,TRBJ2-3,.
CASSRDRVQPQHF,TGTGCCAGCTCCCGGGACAGGGTACAGCCCCAGCATTTT,13,.,TRBV11-2,TRBJ1-5,TRBD1
CASSSGSDIQYF,TGTGCCAGCTCAAGCGGGAGTGACATTCAGTACTTC,12,.,TRBV6-1,TRBJ2-4,TRBD2
CASSLRDRGLYEQYF,TGCGCCAGCAGCCTCCGGGACAGGGGGCTCTACGAGCAGTACTTC,15,.,TRBV4-3,TRBJ2-7,TRBD1
CASSSRDRANYGYTF,TGTGCCAGCAGTTCCCGGGACAGGGCTAACTATGGCTACACCTTC,15,once,TRBV28,TRBJ1-2,TRBD1
CASSRGESNYGYTF,TGTGCCAGCAGTCGGGGGGAGAGTAACTATGGCTACACCTTC,14,few,TRBV28,TRBJ1-2,.
CASSLARLAGEVREQFF,TGTGCCAGCAGCTTAGCGAGACTAGCGGGTGAGGTCCGTGAGCAGTTCTTC,17,.,TRBV7-6,TRBJ2-1,TRBD2
CASSIAAGASSYEQYF,TGTGCCAGTAGTATAGCAGCGGGGGCAAGCTCCTACGAGCAGTACTTC,16,.,TRBV19,TRBJ2-7,TRBD2
CASSSWDRDEDKQYF,TGTGCCAGCAGCTCTTGGGACAGGGATGAAGATAAGCAGTACTTC,15,.,TRBV7-9,TRBJ2-7,TRBD1
CASSSPGGAGGGYNEQFF,TGTGCCAGCAGCTCACCGGGGGGAGCGGGGGGGGGTTACAATGAGCAGTTCTTC,18,.,TRBV5-4,TRBJ2-1,TRBD2
CASSPGIAPGNEQFF,TGTGCCAGCAGCCCGGGAATAGCCCCAGGCAATGAGCAGTTCTTC,15,.,TRBV7-9,TRBJ2-1,.
CSVVGGSGSTDTQYF,TGCAGCGTTGTGGGGGGTAGCGGGAGCACAGATACGCAGTATTTT,15,.,TRBV29-1,TRBJ2-3,TRBD2
CASSFMEGTEQYF,TGTGCCAGCAGCTTTATGGAGGGAACCGAGCAGTACTTC,13,.,TRBV7-9,TRBJ2-7,.
CASSQVIAAEQFF,TGTGCCAGCAGCCAAGTAATAGCGGCCGAGCAGTTCTTC,13,once,TRBV14,TRBJ2-1,.
CASSPSGVNGYTF,TGTGCCAGCAGCCCGTCCGGGGTTAACGGCTACACCTTC,13,.,TRBV7-9,TRBJ1-2,.
CSAAADRDQPQHF,TGCAGCGCCGCCGCGGACAGAGATCAGCCCCAGCATTTT,13,.,TRBV29-1,TRBJ1-5,.
CASSKAGKNNEQFF,TGTGCCAGCAGCAAAGCGGGGAAAAACAATGAGCAGTTCTTC,14,.,TRBV7-3,TRBJ2-1,TRBD2
CASSVASGSRETQYF,TGTGCCAGCAGCGTCGCTAGCGGGAGTAGGGAGACCCAGTACTTC,15,.,TRBV9,TRBJ2-5,TRBD2